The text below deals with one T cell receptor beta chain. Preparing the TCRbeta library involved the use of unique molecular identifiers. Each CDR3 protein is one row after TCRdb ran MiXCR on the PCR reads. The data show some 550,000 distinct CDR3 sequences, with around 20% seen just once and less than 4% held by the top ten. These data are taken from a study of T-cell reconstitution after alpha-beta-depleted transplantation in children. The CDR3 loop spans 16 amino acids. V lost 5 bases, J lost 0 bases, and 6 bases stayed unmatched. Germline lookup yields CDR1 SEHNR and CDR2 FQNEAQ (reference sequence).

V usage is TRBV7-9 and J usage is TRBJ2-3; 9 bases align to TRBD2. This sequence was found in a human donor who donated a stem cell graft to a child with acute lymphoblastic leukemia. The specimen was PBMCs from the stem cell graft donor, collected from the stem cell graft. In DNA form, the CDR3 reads TGTGCCAGCAGCCAAAGGACTAGCGTTAGCACAGATACGCAGTATTTT. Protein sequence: CASSQRTSVSTDTQYF.